The sequence of this T cell receptor beta chain was determined in a study of CD8 T cells in Susac syndrome. The CDR3 loop spans 13 amino acids. V was clipped by 6 bases and J by 0 bases, with 6 bases between them. RNA in amounts of roughly 0.5 to 1 ug was reverse transcribed with random hexamers. A multiplex approach, immunoSEQ multiplex PCR, amplified TCR beta CDR3 across 54 Vbeta and 13 Jbeta. TCRdb ran MiXCR on the immunoSEQ multiplex PCR reads and lists one entry per CDR3 protein. Of about 200,000 distinct CDR3 sequences in the sample, nearly 95% are singletons; the top ten hold around 0.085%. Sequencing was performed on CD4+ T cells from PBMCs. The chain couples TRBV12-3 or TRBV12-4 to TRBJ1-3, with no clear D. This clonotype originated in a human donor with multiple sclerosis. CDR3 in DNA: TGTGCCAGCAGCCACAGCTCTGGAAACACCATATATTTT. It translates to CASSHSSGNTIYF.